Below, 17 T cell receptor beta chains from the same sample are listed, as sequenced in a study of molecular identifiers for immune sequencing clone quantification. Each CDR3 protein gets one entry after TCRdb re-called the PCR reads with MiXCR. The sample lists a few hundred thousand distinct CDR3 sequences, about 25% occurring once. The source material was naive CD8+ T cells from blood, with Jurkat cell RNA spiked in. Subset meaning: FACS-sorted CD8+CD4-CCR7+CD45RA+ naive T cells. These receptors originate from a human donor in good health. Some libraries in this study had Jurkat cell RNA spiked in.

This clonotype turned up a few times. The chain is built from TRBV12-5 and TRBJ1-3, with 10 bases identical to TRBD1. CDR3 length: 19 amino acids. The junction had 14 bases not matched to a gene; V was cut back by 4 bases and J by 2 bases. CDR1 LGHNT and CDR2 FRNRAP come from the germline V gene. This CDR3 is CASGWIRDRGFKTGNTIYF. The DNA for the CDR3 is TGTGCTAGTGGTTGGATCCGGGACAGGGGATTCAAAACTGGAAACACCATATATTTT. Drawing the rest from reference TRBV12-5 and TRBJ1-3, the complete variable domain is DARVTQTPRHKVTEMGQEVTMRCQPILGHNTVFWYRQTMMQGLELLAYFRNRAPLDDSGMPKDRFSAEMPDATLATLKIQPSEPRDSAVYFCASGWIRDRGFKTGNTIYFGEGSWLTVV.

The chain has TRBV6-2 or TRBV6-3 and TRBJ1-1; 9 positions match TRBD1. Germline V lookup: CDR1 MNHEY, CDR2 SVGEGT. The length of the CDR3 is 14 residues. After removal of 7 bases from V and 6 bases from J, the junction contained 9 bases not matched to a gene. CDR3 in amino acids: CASTQQGAGSEAFF. The DNA for the CDR3 is TGTGCCAGCACCCAACAGGGGGCCGGTTCTGAAGCTTTCTTT.

Many counts were recorded for this clonotype. The chain joins TRBV9 to TRBJ2-5; 10 bases fit TRBD2. Unmatched junction bases numbered 8, after V lost 5 bases and J lost 4 bases. Per the germline V gene, CDR1 is SGDLS and CDR2 is YYNGEE. This CDR3 comprises 15 residues. The CDR3 region is CASSPSSGSLETQYF. The DNA of the CDR3 is TGTGCCAGCAGTCCCTCTAGCGGGAGTTTAGAGACCCAGTACTTC.

This clonotype was picked up a small number of times. J is TRBJ2-7 and V is TRBV9; TRBD2 matches at 10 bases. The CDR3 extends over 14 amino acids. J gave up 6 bases and V 1 base, and 4 bases lay outside the gene matches. Germline CDR1 SGDLS, CDR2 YYNGEE. CDR3 amino acids: CASSVSGGEAEQYF. CDR3 DNA sequence: TGTGCCAGCAGCGTAAGCGGGGGGGAAGCCGAGCAGTACTTC.

In this sample, this clonotype turned up many times. The chain uses TRBV7-2 and TRBJ2-3; perhaps D is TRBD1 or TRBD2 (5 bases each). The germline V gene has CDR1 SGHTA and CDR2 FQGNSA. V lost 3 bases to trimming and J lost 0 bases, with 13 bases between them. The CDR3 is made up of 16 amino acids. The chain's CDR3 is CASSFPRDLSTDTQYF. The CDR3 nucleotides read TGTGCCAGCAGCTTCCCCAGGGACCTTAGCACAGATACGCAGTATTTT.

This clonotype was counted between two and nine times. The rearrangement uses TRBV30 and TRBJ2-1, with D maybe TRBD1 (5 bases). The V and J ends lost 1 base and 10 bases respectively, with 14 bases between them. Germline lookup yields CDR1 GTSNPN and CDR2 SVGIG (reference sequence). The CDR3 sequence is 13 residues long. The CDR3 DNA follows: TGTGCCTGGAGTGATGGGAAGGGGAAGGAGCAGTTCTTC. Translation gives CAWSDGKGKEQFF.

As concerns this clonotype: A much larger clone differs from this one at a single base, so this may be a read error. No conserved phenylalanine or tryptophan is present at the end of the CDR3, so a read error is the likely explanation. This chain links TRBV30 with TRBJ2-3, with a weak D call TRBD1 (5 bases). V was clipped by 0 bases and J by 2 bases, with 12 bases between them. The CDR3 runs to 15 residues. Per germline, CDR1 GTSNPN and CDR2 SVGIG (reference sequence). CDR3 region: CAWSVGAQDTDTQYS. DNA of the CDR3: TGTGCCTGGAGTGTAGGGGCACAGGACACAGATACGCAGTATTCT.

This clonotype has more than one count but fewer than ten. This chain links TRBV6-2 or TRBV6-3 with TRBJ2-3; D not resolved. The CDR3 loop spans 16 amino acids. Trimming took 0 bases from V and 0 from J, leaving 10 bases between them. Germline CDR1 and CDR2: MNHEY and SVGEGT. The CDR3 nucleotides are TGTGCCAGCAGTTACTCGGCCCTCCCCAGCACAGATACGCAGTATTTT. As protein: CASSYSALPSTDTQYF.

V gene TRBV15 combines with J gene TRBJ2-3, with D perhaps TRBD1 (6 bases). With 5 bases removed from V and 2 bases from J, the gap between germline ends came to 17 bases. CDR1 is LNHNV and CDR2 is YYDKDF in the germline V gene (reference sequence). This CDR3 has 16 amino acids. The CDR3 spells CATSGDTLYLTDTQYF. The CDR3 bases are TGTGCCACCAGCGGGGACACCCTTTATCTCACAGATACGCAGTATTTT.

This clonotype showed up just a few times. This rearrangement joins TRBV28 to TRBJ1-1, with a tentative D call TRBD1 (6 bases). Germline V gene data show CDR1 as MDHEN and CDR2 as SYDVKM. V lost 3 bases and J lost 3, with 14 bases in between. This CDR3 has 15 amino acids. The CDR3 DNA sequence: TGTGCCAGCAGTTTCATGCGGGGGGCTTACACTGAAGCTTTCTTT. It translates to CASSFMRGAYTEAFF.

There are a few counts of this clonotype. The rearrangement links TRBV9 to TRBJ2-2, with 7 bases that match TRBD1. The junction had 2 bases not matched to a gene; V was cut back by 3 bases and J by 3 bases. CDR3 length: 14 residues. Germline assignment: CDR1 SGDLS and CDR2 YYNGEE. For the CDR3, the DNA is TGTGCCAGCAGCGAACAGGGGTACACCGGGGAGCTGTTTTTT. It encodes CASSEQGYTGELFF.

This chain links TRBV24-1 with TRBJ2-3; 8 bases are shared with TRBD1. The CDR3 is 17 residues long. The V and J ends lost 3 bases and 3 bases, in that order; junction bases with no gene match: 10. Germline V gene lookup returns CDR1 KGHDR and CDR2 SFDVKD. The CDR3 bases are TGTGCCACCAGTGATCAACCGACAGGGGACGAGACAGATACGCAGTATTTT. Translated, it gives CATSDQPTGDETDTQYF.

The rearrangement joins TRBV7-6 to TRBJ2-7; D is perhaps TRBD1 or TRBD2 (5 bases each). Germline CDR1 SGHVS, CDR2 FNYEAQ. V lost 5 bases, J lost 3 bases, and 11 bases lay in between. This CDR3 has 13 amino acids. This CDR3 is CASSMGTGYEQYF. The CDR3 region has the DNA TGTGCCAGCAGCATGGGGACGGGCTACGAGCAGTACTTC.

The rearrangement joins TRBV4-1 to TRBJ1-1, with 7 bases fitting TRBD1. Germline V gene sequence: CDR1 MGHRA, CDR2 YSYEKL. The ends lost 6 bases at V and 2 bases at J; junction bases unmatched: 6. CDR3 length: 14 amino acids. DNA for the CDR3: TGCGCCAGCAGGGACGGGACAGCCAACACTGAAGCTTTCTTT. This translates into CASRDGTANTEAFF.

A note on this clonotype: This CDR3 is missing its conserved last phenylalanine or tryptophan, likely due to a read error. The V gene is TRBV6-5, the J gene TRBJ2-5, with D possibly TRBD2 on 6 matching bases. Per germline, CDR1 MNHEY and CDR2 SVGAGI. The CDR3 sequence is 13 residues long. V was shortened by 4 bases and J by 4 bases, with 10 bases between the two germline ends. CDR3 coding DNA: TGTGCCAGCAGTTTTGGGGGGAGAGAGACCCAGTACCTC. Its protein product is CASSFGGRETQYL.

This clonotype was recorded once. One base away lies a much larger clone, so this may be a sequencing read error. This chain joins TRBV28 and TRBJ2-6; no clear D gene. The germline V and J ends were trimmed by 0 bases and 2 bases, with 5 bases remaining between them. The CDR3 spans 15 residues. Germline assignment: CDR1 MDHEN and CDR2 SYDVKM. The CDR3, as DNA: TGTGCCAGCAGTTTATGGAGGACTGGGGCCAACGTCCTGACTTTC. It translates to CASSLWRTGANVLTF.

This clonotype was picked up a small number of times. V usage is TRBV4-1 and J usage is TRBJ2-7; 9 nucleotides match TRBD1. CDR1 and CDR2 (germline): MGHRA, YSYEKL. There are 17 residues in the CDR3. V lost 5 bases and J lost 4; bases outside the gene matches: 15. CDR3 bases: TGCGCCAGCAGCTACCGAGCCGGACAGGGGCTAAAGTACGAGCAGTACTTC. Encoded protein: CASSYRAGQGLKYEQYF.